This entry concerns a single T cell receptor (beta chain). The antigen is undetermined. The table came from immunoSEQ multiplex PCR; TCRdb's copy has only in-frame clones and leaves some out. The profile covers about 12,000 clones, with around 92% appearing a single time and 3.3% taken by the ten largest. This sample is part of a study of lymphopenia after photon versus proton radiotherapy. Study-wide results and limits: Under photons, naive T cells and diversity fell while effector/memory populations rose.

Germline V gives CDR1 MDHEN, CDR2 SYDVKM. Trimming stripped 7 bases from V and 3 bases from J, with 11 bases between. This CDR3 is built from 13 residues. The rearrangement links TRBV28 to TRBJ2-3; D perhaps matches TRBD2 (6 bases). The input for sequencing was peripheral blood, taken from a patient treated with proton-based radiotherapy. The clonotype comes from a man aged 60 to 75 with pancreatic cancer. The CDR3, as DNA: TGTGCCAGCATTCCAGGGAGGACAGATACGCAGTATTTT. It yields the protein CASIPGRTDTQYF.